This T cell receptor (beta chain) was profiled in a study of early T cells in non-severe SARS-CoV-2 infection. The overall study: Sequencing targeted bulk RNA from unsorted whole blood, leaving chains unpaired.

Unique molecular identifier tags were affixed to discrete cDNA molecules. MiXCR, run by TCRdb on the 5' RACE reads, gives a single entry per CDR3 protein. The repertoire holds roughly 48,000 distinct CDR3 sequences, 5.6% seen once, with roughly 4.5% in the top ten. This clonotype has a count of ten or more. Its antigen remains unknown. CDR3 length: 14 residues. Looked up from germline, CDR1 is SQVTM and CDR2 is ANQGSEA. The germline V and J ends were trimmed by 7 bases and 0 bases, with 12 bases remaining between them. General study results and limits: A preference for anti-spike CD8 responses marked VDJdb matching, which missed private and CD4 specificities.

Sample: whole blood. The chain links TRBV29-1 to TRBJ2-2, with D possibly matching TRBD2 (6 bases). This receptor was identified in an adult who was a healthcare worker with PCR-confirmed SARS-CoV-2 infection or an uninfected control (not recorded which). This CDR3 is CSGTGLANTGELFF. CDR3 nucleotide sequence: TGCAGCGGGACGGGACTCGCGAACACCGGGGAGCTGTTTTTT.